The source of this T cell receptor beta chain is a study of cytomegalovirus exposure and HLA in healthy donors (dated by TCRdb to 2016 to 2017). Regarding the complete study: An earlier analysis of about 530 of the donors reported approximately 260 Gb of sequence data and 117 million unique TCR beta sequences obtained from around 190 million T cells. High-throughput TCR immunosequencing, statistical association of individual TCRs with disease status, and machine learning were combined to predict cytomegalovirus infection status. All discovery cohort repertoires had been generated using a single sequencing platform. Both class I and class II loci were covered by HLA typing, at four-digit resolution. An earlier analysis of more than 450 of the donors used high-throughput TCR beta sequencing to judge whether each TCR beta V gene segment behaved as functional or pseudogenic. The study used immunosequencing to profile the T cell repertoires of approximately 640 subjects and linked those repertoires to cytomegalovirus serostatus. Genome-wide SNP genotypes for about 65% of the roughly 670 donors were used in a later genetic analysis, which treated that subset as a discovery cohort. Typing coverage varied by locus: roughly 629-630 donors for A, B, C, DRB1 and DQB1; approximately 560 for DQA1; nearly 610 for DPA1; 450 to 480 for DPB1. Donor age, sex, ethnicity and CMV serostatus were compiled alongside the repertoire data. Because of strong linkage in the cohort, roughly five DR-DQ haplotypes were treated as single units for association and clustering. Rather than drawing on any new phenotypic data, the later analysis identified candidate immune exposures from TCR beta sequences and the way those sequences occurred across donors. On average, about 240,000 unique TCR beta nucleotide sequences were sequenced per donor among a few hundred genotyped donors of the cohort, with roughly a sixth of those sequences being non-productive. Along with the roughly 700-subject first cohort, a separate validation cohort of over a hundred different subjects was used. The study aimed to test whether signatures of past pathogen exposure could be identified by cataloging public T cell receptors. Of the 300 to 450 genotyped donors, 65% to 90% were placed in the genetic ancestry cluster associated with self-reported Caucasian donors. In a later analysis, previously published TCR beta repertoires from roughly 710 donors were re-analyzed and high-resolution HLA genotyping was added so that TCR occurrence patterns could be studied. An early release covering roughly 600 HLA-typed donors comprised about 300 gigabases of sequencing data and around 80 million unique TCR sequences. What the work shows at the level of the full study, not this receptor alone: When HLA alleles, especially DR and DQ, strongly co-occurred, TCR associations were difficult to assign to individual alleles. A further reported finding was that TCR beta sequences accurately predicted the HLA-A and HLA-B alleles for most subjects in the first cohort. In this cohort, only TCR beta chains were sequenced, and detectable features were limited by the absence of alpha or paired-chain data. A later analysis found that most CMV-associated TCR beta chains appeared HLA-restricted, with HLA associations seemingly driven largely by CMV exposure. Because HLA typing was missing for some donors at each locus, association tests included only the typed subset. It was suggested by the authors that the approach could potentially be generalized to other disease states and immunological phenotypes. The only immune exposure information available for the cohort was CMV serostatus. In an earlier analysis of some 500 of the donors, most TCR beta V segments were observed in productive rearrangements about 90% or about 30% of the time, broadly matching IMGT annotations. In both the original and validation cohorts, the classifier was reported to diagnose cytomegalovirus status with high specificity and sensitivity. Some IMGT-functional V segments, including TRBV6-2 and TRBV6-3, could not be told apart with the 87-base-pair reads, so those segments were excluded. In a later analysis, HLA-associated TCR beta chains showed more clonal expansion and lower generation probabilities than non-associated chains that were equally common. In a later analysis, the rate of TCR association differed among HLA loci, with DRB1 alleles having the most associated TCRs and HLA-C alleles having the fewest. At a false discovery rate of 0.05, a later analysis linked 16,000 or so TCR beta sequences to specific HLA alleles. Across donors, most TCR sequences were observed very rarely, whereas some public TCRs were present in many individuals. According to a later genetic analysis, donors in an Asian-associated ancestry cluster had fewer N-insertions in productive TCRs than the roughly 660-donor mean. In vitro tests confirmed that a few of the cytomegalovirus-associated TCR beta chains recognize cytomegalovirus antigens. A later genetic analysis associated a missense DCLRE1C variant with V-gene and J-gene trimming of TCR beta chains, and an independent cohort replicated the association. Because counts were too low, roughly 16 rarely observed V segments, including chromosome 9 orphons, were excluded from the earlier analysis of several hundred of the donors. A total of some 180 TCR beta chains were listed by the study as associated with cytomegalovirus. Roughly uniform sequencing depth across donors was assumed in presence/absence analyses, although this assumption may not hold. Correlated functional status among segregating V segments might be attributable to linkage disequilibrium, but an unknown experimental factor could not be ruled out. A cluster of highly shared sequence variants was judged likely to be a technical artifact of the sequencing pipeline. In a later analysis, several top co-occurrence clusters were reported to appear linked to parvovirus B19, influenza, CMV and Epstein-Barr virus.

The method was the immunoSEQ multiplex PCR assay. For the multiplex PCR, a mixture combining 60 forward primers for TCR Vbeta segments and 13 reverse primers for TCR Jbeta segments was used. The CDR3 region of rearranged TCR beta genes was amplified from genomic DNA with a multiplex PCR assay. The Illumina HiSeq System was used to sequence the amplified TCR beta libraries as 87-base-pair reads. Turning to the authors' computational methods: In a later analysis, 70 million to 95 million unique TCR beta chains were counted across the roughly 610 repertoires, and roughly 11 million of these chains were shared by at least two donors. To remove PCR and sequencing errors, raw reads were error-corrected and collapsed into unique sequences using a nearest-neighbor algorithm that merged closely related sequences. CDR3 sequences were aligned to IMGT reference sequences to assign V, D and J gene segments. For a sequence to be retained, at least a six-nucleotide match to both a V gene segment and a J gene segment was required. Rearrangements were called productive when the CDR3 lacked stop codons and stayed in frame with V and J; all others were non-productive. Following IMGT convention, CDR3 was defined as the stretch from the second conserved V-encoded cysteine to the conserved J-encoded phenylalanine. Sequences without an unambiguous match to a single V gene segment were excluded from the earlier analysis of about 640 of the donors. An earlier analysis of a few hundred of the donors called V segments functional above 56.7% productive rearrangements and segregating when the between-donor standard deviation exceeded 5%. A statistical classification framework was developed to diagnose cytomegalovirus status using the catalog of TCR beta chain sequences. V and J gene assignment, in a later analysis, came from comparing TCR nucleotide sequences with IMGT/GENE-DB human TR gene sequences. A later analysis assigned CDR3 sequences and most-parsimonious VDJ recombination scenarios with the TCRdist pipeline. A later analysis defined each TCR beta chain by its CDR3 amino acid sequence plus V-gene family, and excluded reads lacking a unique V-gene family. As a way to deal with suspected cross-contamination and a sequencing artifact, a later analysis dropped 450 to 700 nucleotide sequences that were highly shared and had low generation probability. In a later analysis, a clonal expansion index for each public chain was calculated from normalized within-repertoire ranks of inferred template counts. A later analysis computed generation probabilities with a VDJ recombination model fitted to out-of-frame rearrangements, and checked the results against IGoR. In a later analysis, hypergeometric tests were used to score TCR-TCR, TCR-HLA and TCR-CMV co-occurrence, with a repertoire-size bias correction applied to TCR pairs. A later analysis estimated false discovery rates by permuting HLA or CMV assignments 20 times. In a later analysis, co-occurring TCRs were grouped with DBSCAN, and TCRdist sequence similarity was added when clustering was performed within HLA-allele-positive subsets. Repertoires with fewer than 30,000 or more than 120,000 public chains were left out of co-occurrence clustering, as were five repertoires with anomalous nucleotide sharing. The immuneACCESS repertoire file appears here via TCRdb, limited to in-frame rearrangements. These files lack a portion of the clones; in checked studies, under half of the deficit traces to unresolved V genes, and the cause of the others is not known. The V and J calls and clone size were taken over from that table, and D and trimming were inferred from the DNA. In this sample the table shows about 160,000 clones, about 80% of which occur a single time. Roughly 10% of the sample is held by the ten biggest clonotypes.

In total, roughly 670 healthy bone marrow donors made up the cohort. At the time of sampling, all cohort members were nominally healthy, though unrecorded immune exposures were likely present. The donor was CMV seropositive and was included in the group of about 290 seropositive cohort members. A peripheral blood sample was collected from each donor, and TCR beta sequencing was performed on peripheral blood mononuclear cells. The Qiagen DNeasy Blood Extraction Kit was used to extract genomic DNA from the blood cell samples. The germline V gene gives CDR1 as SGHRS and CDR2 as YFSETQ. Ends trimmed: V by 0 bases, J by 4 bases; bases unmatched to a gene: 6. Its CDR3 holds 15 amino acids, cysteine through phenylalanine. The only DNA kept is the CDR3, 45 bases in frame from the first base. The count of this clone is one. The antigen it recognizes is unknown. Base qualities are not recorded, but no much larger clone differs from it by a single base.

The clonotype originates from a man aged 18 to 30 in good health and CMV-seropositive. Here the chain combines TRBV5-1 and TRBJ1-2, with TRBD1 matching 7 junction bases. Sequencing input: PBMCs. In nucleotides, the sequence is TGCGCCAGCAGCTTGGAGGGGGCGGGTGGCTATGGCTACACCTTC. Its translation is CASSLEGAGGYGYTF.